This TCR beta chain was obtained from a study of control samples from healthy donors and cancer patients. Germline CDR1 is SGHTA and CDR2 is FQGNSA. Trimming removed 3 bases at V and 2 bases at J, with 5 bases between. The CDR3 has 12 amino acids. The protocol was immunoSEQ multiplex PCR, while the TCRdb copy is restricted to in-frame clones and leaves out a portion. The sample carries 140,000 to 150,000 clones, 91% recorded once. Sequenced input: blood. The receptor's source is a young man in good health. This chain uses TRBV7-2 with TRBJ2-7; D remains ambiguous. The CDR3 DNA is TGTGCCAGCAGCTTCCGGACCTACGAGCAGTACTTC. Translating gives CASSFRTYEQYF. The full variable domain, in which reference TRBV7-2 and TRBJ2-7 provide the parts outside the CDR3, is GAGVSQSPSNKVTEKGKDVELRCDPISGHTALYWYRQSLGQGLEFLIYFQGNSAPDKSGLPSDRFSAERTGGSVSTLTIQRTQQEDSAVYLCASSFRTYEQYFGPGTRLTVT.